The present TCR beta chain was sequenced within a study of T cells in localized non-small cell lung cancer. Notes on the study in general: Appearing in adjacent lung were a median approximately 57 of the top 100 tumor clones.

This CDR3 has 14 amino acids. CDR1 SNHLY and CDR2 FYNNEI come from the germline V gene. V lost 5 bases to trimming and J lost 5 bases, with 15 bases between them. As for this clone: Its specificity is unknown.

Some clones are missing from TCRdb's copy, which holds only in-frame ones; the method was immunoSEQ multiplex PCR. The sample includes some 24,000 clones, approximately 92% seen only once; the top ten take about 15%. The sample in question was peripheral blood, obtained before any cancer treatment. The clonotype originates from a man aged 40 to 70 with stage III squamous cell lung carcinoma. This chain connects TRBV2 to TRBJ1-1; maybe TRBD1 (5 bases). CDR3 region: CASSSGTASTEAFF. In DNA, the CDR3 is TGTGCCAGCAGTTCCGGGACGGCTAGTACTGAAGCTTTCTTT.